These 23 T cell receptor beta chains share one sample of origin, sequenced in a study of long-term antiretroviral therapy in people with HIV. Researchers ran immunoSEQ v3.0 at survey level. Only in-frame clones appear in the TCRdb table, and some are missing; sequencing was by immunoSEQ multiplex PCR. This table has 15,000 to 20,000 clones, around 89% appearing once. Sample: unsorted PBMCs, taken 6.9 years after starting antiretroviral therapy. The receptors come from a man between 50 and 59 years old with HIV.

The V call is TRBV27, the J call TRBJ1-2; D remains ambiguous. Germline CDR1 MNHEY, CDR2 SMNVEV (reference sequence). Trimming removed 1 base from V and 9 bases from J, with 18 bases in between. CDR3 length: 15 amino acids. The CDR3 is CASSLWSGGDSRYTF. In DNA, the CDR3 is TGTGCCAGCAGTTTATGGAGTGGCGGGGATAGCCGCTACACCTTC.

The V call is TRBV11-2, the J call TRBJ1-2; the match to TRBD1 covers 9 bases. Germline-derived CDR1 and CDR2 are SGHAT and FQNNGV. Trimming removed 4 bases from V and 3 bases from J; junction bases left unmatched: 9. The length of the CDR3 is 16 residues. For the CDR3, the DNA is TGTGCCAGCAGCTCCCCGGGACAGGGATATGACTATGGCTACACCTTC. This sequence encodes CASSSPGQGYDYGYTF. The entire variable domain, with the rest obtained from reference TRBV11-2 and TRBJ1-2, is as follows: EAGVAQSPRYKIIEKRQSVAFWCNPISGHATLYWYQQILGQGPKLLIQFQNNGVVDDSQLPKDRFSAERLKGVDSTLKIQPAKLEDSAVYLCASSSPGQGYDYGYTFGSGTRLTVV.

With respect to this clone: Its ends do not fully match the called genes, so a read error is possible. This chain joins TRBV7-7 and TRBJ2-2; the D is unclear. The CDR3 length is 13 residues. The germline V gene has CDR1 SSHAT and CDR2 FNYEAQ (reference sequence). The CDR3 DNA is TGTGCTAGCAGCTTAGCTAGGGCCGGGGAGCTGTTTTTT. This gives the protein CASSLARAGELFF.

V and J are TRBV7-9 and TRBJ1-2; D unclear. The CDR3 is 11 amino acids. Germline CDR1 is SEHNR and CDR2 is FQNEAQ (reference sequence). V shed 11 bases and J shed 10 bases, with 17 bases lying between them. CDR3 sequence reads: CAVEVAEHYTF. The CDR3 region has the DNA TGTGCCGTAGAGGTGGCGGAACACTACACCTTC. Full variable domain (rest looked up from reference TRBV7-9 and TRBJ1-2): DTGVSQNPRHKITKRGQNVTFRCDPISEHNRLYWYRQTLGQGPEFLTYFQNEAQLEKSRLLSDRFSAERPKGSFSTLEIQRTEQGDSAMYLCAVEVAEHYTFGSGTRLTVV.

This chain joins TRBV7-2 and TRBJ1-1; D unclear. The CDR3 contains 14 residues. Trimming cost V 1 base and J 3 bases, with 9 bases left between them. Germline CDR1 and CDR2: SGHTA and FQGNSA. The CDR3 protein is CASSLGGPYTEAFF. The CDR3 DNA sequence: TGTGCCAGCAGCTTAGGCGGGCCATACACTGAAGCTTTCTTT.

J is TRBJ1-3 and V is TRBV30, with D possibly TRBD1 on 6 matching bases. V gave up 1 base and J gave up 0 bases, with 13 bases separating them. In germline, CDR1 is GTSNPN, CDR2 SVGIG (reference sequence). The CDR3 has 16 amino acids. This chain's CDR3 is CAWSALGGVSGNTIYF. The CDR3 DNA reads as TGTGCCTGGAGTGCCCTGGGGGGCGTCTCTGGAAACACCATATATTTT.

This chain connects TRBV6-9 to TRBJ2-7; possible D gene TRBD2, 5 bases. Per germline, CDR1 MNHGY and CDR2 SVAAGI. This CDR3 has 11 residues. V lost 4 bases to trimming and J lost 9 bases, with 10 bases between them. CDR3 sequence (DNA): TGTGCCAGCAGTTCGGGGTTTGGGCAGTACTTC. Protein sequence: CASSSGFGQYF.

For this clone: The germline gene is not matched at one end of the junction; a read error may be the cause. The V gene is TRBV5-5, the J gene TRBJ2-3, with D maybe TRBD1 (6 bases). Germline assignment: CDR1 SGHKS and CDR2 YYEKEE (reference sequence). The CDR3 extends over 15 amino acids. CDR3 coding DNA: TGTGCCAGCAGCTGGGGACACGCTACCACAAATACGCAGTATTTT. It yields the protein CASSWGHATTNTQYF.

This clone has only a few counts. The junction and the germline gene differ at one end; a read error may be behind it. The V and J genes are TRBV7-7 and TRBJ2-1, with a tentative D call TRBD2 (6 bases). There are 15 residues in the CDR3. Germline assignment: CDR1 SSHAT and CDR2 FNYEAQ (reference sequence). The CDR3 DNA reads TGTGCTAGCAGCTTAGGGACTGACCCGTACAATGAGCAGTTCTTC. Amino acid sequence: CASSLGTDPYNEQFF. The complete variable domain, with remaining parts taken from reference TRBV7-7 and TRBJ2-1, reads GAGVSQSPRYKVTKRGQDVTLRCDPISSHATLYWYQQALGQGPEFLTYFNYEAQPDKSGLPSDRFSAERPEGSISTLTIQRTEQRDSAMYRCASSLGTDPYNEQFFGPGTRLTVL.

V is TRBV29-1 and J is TRBJ2-3; D is ambiguous. The germline CDR1 and CDR2 sequences are SQVTM and ANQGSEA. V lost 5 bases, J lost 1 base, and 13 bases lay in between. This CDR3 comprises 14 residues. In DNA form, the CDR3 reads TGCAGCGTTAATCTGGCGGACCGCACAGATACGCAGTATTTT. Translating it yields CSVNLADRTDTQYF.

V and J are TRBV2 and TRBJ2-7, with D possibly being TRBD2 (6 bases). Germline values: CDR1 SNHLY, CDR2 FYNNEI. V shed 2 bases and J shed 2 bases, with 10 bases lying between them. There are 14 residues in the CDR3. Here the CDR3 reads CASSERDSTYEQYF. The CDR3 DNA reads TGTGCCAGCAGTGAAAGGGACTCAACCTACGAGCAGTACTTC.

The chain uses TRBV5-1 and TRBJ1-1; D gene ambiguous. The V end was cut by 1 base, the J end by 1 base, with 8 bases between. The CDR3 loop spans 14 amino acids. Per germline, CDR1 SGHRS and CDR2 YFSETQ. CDR3 DNA sequence: TGCGCCAGCAGCTTGATCGGCTCGAACACTGAAGCTTTCTTT. It encodes CASSLIGSNTEAFF.

This clone occurred once. This chain connects TRBV5-5 to TRBJ2-3; the match to TRBD2 covers 7 bases. Germline assignment: CDR1 SGHKS and CDR2 YYEKEE (reference sequence). The ends lost 3 bases at V and 3 bases at J; junction bases unmatched: 4. CDR3 length: 14 amino acids. This chain's CDR3 is CASSSGLVTDTQYF. The DNA of the CDR3 is TGTGCCAGCAGCTCCGGACTAGTAACAGATACGCAGTATTTT.

A note on this clone: One end of the junction is discordant with germline, which a read error may explain. The chain carries TRBV6-6 and TRBJ2-1; 7 bases are shared with TRBD2. CDR1 and CDR2 from the germline V gene are MNHNY and SVGAGI (reference sequence). This CDR3 is 16 amino acids long. This CDR3 is CASSYPQRDSNNEQFF. The CDR3, as DNA: TGTGCCAGCAGTTACCCTCAGCGGGACTCCAACAATGAGCAGTTCTTC.

The chain carries TRBV11-2 and TRBJ1-4, with no clear D. Trimming pared 1 base from V and 2 bases from J, leaving 8 bases between. This CDR3 region has 15 residues. Germline CDR1 is SGHAT and CDR2 is FQNNGV. CDR3 coding DNA: TGTGCCAGCAGCTTAGTCAGGTCGACTAATGAAAAACTGTTTTTT. Its protein is CASSLVRSTNEKLFF.

The J gene is TRBJ2-1, the V gene TRBV19; perhaps TRBD2 as D (6 bases). V lost 6 bases and J lost 0, with 9 bases in between. The CDR3 has 14 residues. The germline V gene has CDR1 LNHDA and CDR2 SQIVND (reference sequence). The CDR3 here is CASSPSDSYNEQFF. For the CDR3, the DNA is TGTGCCAGTAGCCCTAGCGACTCCTACAATGAGCAGTTCTTC.

This chain joins TRBV4-1 and TRBJ1-5; D remains ambiguous. Trimming stripped 0 bases from V and 5 bases from J, with 11 bases between. CDR1 MGHRA and CDR2 YSYEKL come from the germline V gene. The CDR3 length is 15 residues. CDR3 in amino acids: CASSQEENKDQPQHF. CDR3 in DNA: TGCGCCAGCAGCCAAGAAGAAAATAAGGATCAGCCCCAGCATTTT.

The rearrangement uses TRBV27 and TRBJ1-4, with D perhaps matching TRBD1 (6 bases). The V and J ends lost 8 bases and 8 bases respectively, with 18 bases between them. The germline gives CDR1 MNHEY, CDR2 SMNVEV (reference sequence). CDR3 length: 14 amino acids. Here the CDR3 DNA reads TGTGCCAGCGGGACACTGCCAGCGGAAGAAAAACTGTTTTTT. Amino acid sequence: CASGTLPAEEKLFF.

J is TRBJ2-7 and V is TRBV7-9; D may be TRBD1 (6 bases). Trimming removed 1 base from V and 6 bases from J, with 13 bases in between. The CDR3 is made up of 14 amino acids. Per the germline V gene, CDR1 is SEHNR and CDR2 is FQNEAQ (reference sequence). CDR3 sequence (DNA): TGTGCCAGCAGCTTAGGACAAAACAGGGCCGAGCAGTACTTC. Encoded protein: CASSLGQNRAEQYF.

The J gene is TRBJ1-5, the V gene TRBV19, with 7 bases lining up with TRBD1. From germline, CDR1 is LNHDA and CDR2 SQIVND (reference sequence). With 0 bases clipped from V and 7 bases from J, the junction kept 6 bases outside the gene matches. The CDR3 has 15 residues. As DNA, the CDR3 is TGTGCCAGTAGTATAGATACGACAGGGCAACAGCCCCAGCATTTT. Amino acid sequence: CASSIDTTGQQPQHF. The full variable domain, completed using reference TRBV19 and TRBJ1-5, is DGGITQSPKYLFRKEGQNVTLSCEQNLNHDAMYWYRQDPGQGLRLIYYSQIVNDFQKGDIAEGYSVSREKKESFPLTVTSAQKNPTAFYLCASSIDTTGQQPQHFGDGTRLSIL.

This chain links TRBV6-5 with TRBJ1-5, with 9 bases identical to TRBD1. CDR1 and CDR2 (germline): MNHEY, SVGAGI. Trimming at V came to 6 bases and at J to 6 bases, leaving 6 bases not matched to a gene. CDR3 size: 14 residues. The CDR3 nucleotides are TGTGCCAGCAGCCGGGACAGGGAGATTCAGCCCCAGCATTTT. This encodes CASSRDREIQPQHF.

This chain connects TRBV28 to TRBJ1-1; unclear D gene. The CDR3 sequence is 14 residues long. CDR1 and CDR2 (germline): MDHEN, SYDVKM. Trimming stripped 2 bases from V and 6 bases from J, with 13 bases between. The CDR3, as DNA: TGTGCCAGCAGTTTAGGTCTTCGGGAATCTGAAGCTTTCTTT. This sequence encodes CASSLGLRESEAFF.

This clone came up once. The chain couples TRBV5-4 to TRBJ2-5; D is possibly TRBD1 or TRBD2 (7 bases each). Trimming cost V 5 bases and J 5 bases, with 13 bases left between them. The CDR3 length is 13 residues. In germline, CDR1 is SGHNT, CDR2 YYREEE (reference sequence). Here the CDR3 reads CASSNRGGETQYF. The CDR3 DNA reads as TGTGCCAGCAGTAACAGGGGAGGGGAGACCCAGTACTTC. The full variable domain, completed using reference TRBV5-4 and TRBJ2-5, is ETGVTQSPTHLIKTRGQQVTLRCSSQSGHNTVSWYQQALGQGPQFIFQYYREEENGRGNFPPRFSGLQFPNYSSELNVNALELDDSALYLCASSNRGGETQYFGPGTRLLVL.